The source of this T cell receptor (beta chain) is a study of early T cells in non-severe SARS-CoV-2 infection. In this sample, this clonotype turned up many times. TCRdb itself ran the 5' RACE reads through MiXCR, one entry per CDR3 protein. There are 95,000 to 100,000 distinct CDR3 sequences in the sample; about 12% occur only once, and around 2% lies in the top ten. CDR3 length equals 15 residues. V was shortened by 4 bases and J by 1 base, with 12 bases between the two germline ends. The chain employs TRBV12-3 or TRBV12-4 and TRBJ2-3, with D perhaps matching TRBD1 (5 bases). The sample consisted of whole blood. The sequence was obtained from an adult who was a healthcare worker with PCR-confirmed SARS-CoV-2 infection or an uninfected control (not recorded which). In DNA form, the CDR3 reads TGTGCCAGCAGTTCCCTGGGGCGTCGCACAGATACGCAGTATTTT. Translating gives CASSSLGRRTDTQYF.